This note documents a single TCR beta chain sequence. This clone's antigen is unknown. No base quality values were provided; no much bigger clone lies one nucleotide off. In total, 666 healthy bone marrow donors made up the cohort. Cohort members were all nominally healthy when sampled, although unrecorded immune exposures were likely present. The donor tested CMV seropositive, placing the donor among the 250 to 300 seropositive members of the cohort. A peripheral blood sample was provided by each donor, and peripheral blood mononuclear cells were used for TCR beta sequencing. Genomic DNA was extracted from the blood cell samples with the Qiagen DNeasy Blood Extraction Kit. From the cysteine up to the phenylalanine, the CDR3 has a length of 13 residues. Just the 39-base CDR3 DNA is kept, in frame starting at base 1. Cut back by 1 base and 4 bases, the V and J ends lie 6 bases apart. The germline V gene provides CDR1 SGHTA and CDR2 FQGTGA.

The data are from a study of cytomegalovirus exposure and HLA in healthy donors (dated by TCRdb to 2015 to 2018). Study-level background: An earlier analysis of some 600 of the donors reported under 300 Gb of sequence data and 95 million to 140 million unique TCR beta sequences obtained from around 180 million T cells. An early release that covered about 640 HLA-typed donors contained about 290 gigabases of sequencing data and 70 million to 100 million unique TCR sequences. Of the 300 to 400 genotyped donors, about 80% fell in the genetic ancestry cluster associated with self-reported Caucasian donors. The study aimed to test whether signatures of past pathogen exposure could be identified by cataloging public T cell receptors. The study profiled the T cell repertoires of around 700 subjects by immunosequencing and related them to cytomegalovirus serostatus. A separate validation cohort of over 95 different subjects was used in addition to the approximately 700-subject first cohort. The study combined high-throughput TCR immunosequencing, statistical association of individual TCRs with disease status, and machine learning to predict cytomegalovirus infection status. In a later analysis, previously published TCR beta repertoires from 550 to 750 donors were re-analyzed and high-resolution HLA genotyping was added so that TCR occurrence patterns could be studied. In the later analysis, no new phenotypic data were used to find candidate immune exposures; instead, reliance was placed on TCR beta sequences and their occurrence across donors. In an earlier analysis of 500 to 650 of the donors, high-throughput TCR beta sequencing was used to judge whether each TCR beta V gene segment behaved as functional or pseudogenic. Donor age, sex, ethnicity and CMV serostatus were collected together with the repertoire data. A later genetic analysis took genome-wide SNP genotypes for about three fifths of the roughly 670 donors and used that subset as a discovery cohort. All discovery cohort repertoires had been generated on a single sequencing platform. HLA typing included class I and class II loci at four-digit resolution. Typing coverage varied by locus: roughly 620-630 donors for A, B, C, DRB1 and DQB1; 500 to 550 for DQA1; some 610 for DPA1; roughly 450 for DPB1. Because of strong linkage in the cohort, five DR-DQ haplotypes were treated as single units for association and clustering. On average, around 240,000 unique TCR beta nucleotide sequences were sequenced per donor among 398 genotyped donors of the cohort, with about 19% of those sequences being non-productive.

Study-wide findings and limitations: Because the 87-base-pair reads could not distinguish some IMGT-functional V segments, including TRBV6-2 and TRBV6-3, those segments were excluded. In the study, around 150 TCR beta chains were listed as associated with cytomegalovirus. Several of the top co-occurrence clusters appeared to be linked to parvovirus B19, influenza, CMV and Epstein-Barr virus, according to a later analysis. Most CMV-associated TCR beta chains appeared to be HLA-restricted in a later analysis, and the HLA associations seemed to be driven largely by CMV exposure. Across donors, most TCR sequences were observed very rarely, whereas some public TCRs were present in many individuals. Three of the identified cytomegalovirus-associated TCR beta chains were confirmed in vitro to be specific for cytomegalovirus antigens. The sequencing pipeline was judged likely to have produced a cluster of highly shared sequence variants as a technical artifact. Broadly in line with IMGT annotations, most TCR beta V segments showed up in productive rearrangements about 87% or about 30% of the time in an earlier analysis of roughly 590 of the donors. When HLA alleles, especially DR and DQ, strongly co-occurred, TCR associations were difficult to assign to individual alleles. In a later analysis, the rate of TCR association differed among HLA loci, with DRB1 alleles having the most associated TCRs and HLA-C alleles having the fewest. In a later analysis, HLA-associated TCR beta chains were found to be more clonally expanded and to have lower generation probabilities than equally common non-associated chains. The presence/absence analyses assumed that sequencing depth was roughly uniform across donors, and that assumption may not be true. In this cohort, only TCR beta chains were sequenced, and detectable features were limited by the absence of alpha or paired-chain data. A further reported finding was that TCR beta sequences accurately predicted the HLA-A and HLA-B alleles for most subjects in the first cohort. An association between a missense DCLRE1C variant and V-gene and J-gene trimming of TCR beta chains was found in a later genetic analysis and replicated in an independent cohort. According to the authors, the approach could potentially be generalized to other disease states and immunological phenotypes. Immune exposure information for the cohort was limited to CMV serostatus. In a later genetic analysis, fewer N-insertions in productive TCRs were reported among donors in an Asian-associated ancestry cluster than the roughly 700-donor mean. In a later analysis, some 18,000 TCR beta sequences were associated with specific HLA alleles at a false discovery rate of 0.05. Seventeen rarely observed V segments, including chromosome 9 orphons, were excluded from the earlier analysis of approximately 600 of the donors because counts were too low. HLA typing was unavailable for some donors at each locus, so association tests used only the typed subset. In both the original and validation cohorts, the classifier was reported to diagnose cytomegalovirus status with high specificity and sensitivity. Correlated functional status among segregating V segments might reflect linkage disequilibrium, but an unknown experimental factor could not be ruled out.

Receptor libraries were prepared by the immunoSEQ multiplex PCR assay. For the multiplex PCR, a mixture combining 60 forward primers for TCR Vbeta segments and 13 reverse primers for TCR Jbeta segments was used. Amplification of the CDR3 region of rearranged TCR beta genes was performed with a multiplex PCR assay on genomic DNA. On the Illumina HiSeq System, the amplified TCR beta libraries were sequenced as 87-base-pair reads. Under the source paper's analysis protocol: A later analysis counted tens of millions of unique TCR beta chains across the 666 repertoires, and some 11 million of these chains were shared by at least two donors. Raw reads were error-corrected and collapsed into unique sequences with a nearest-neighbor algorithm that merged closely related sequences to remove PCR and sequencing errors. Alignment of CDR3 sequences to IMGT reference sequences was used to assign V, D and J gene segments. For a sequence to be retained, a match of at least six nucleotides was required to both a V gene segment and a J gene segment. Rearrangements were classified as productive when the CDR3 lacked stop codons and remained in frame with V and J, and all other rearrangements were classified as non-productive. CDR3 was defined according to IMGT convention as the region running from the second conserved V-encoded cysteine to the conserved J-encoded phenylalanine. The earlier analysis of 587 of the donors excluded any sequence lacking an unambiguous match to a single V gene segment. An earlier analysis of 587 of the donors called V segments functional above 56.7% productive rearrangements and segregating when the between-donor standard deviation exceeded 5%. To diagnose cytomegalovirus status from the catalog of TCR beta chain sequences, a statistical classification framework was built. In a later analysis, TCR nucleotide sequences were compared against IMGT/GENE-DB human TR gene sequences so that V and J genes could be assigned. Using the TCRdist pipeline, a later analysis assigned CDR3 sequences along with most-parsimonious VDJ recombination scenarios. A later analysis defined each TCR beta chain by its CDR3 amino acid sequence plus V-gene family, and excluded reads lacking a unique V-gene family. As a way to deal with suspected cross-contamination and a sequencing artifact, a later analysis dropped hundreds of nucleotide sequences that were highly shared and had low generation probability. In a later analysis, a clonal expansion index was calculated for each public chain from normalized within-repertoire ranks of inferred template counts. A later analysis computed generation probabilities with a VDJ recombination model fitted to out-of-frame rearrangements, and checked the results against IGoR. Hypergeometric tests were used in a later analysis to score TCR-TCR, TCR-HLA and TCR-CMV co-occurrence, with a repertoire-size bias correction applied to the TCR pairs. In a later analysis, false discovery rates were estimated by permuting HLA or CMV assignments 20 times. In a later analysis, co-occurring TCRs were grouped using DBSCAN, and TCRdist sequence similarity was added for clustering within HLA-allele-positive subsets. For co-occurrence clustering, repertoires with fewer than 30,000 or more than 120,000 public chains were excluded, along with four to six repertoires with anomalous nucleotide sharing. What TCRdb holds here is the immuneACCESS table cut down to in-frame rearrangements. Part of the clones is not present; checked against another copy, under half of the missing clones reflect an unresolved V gene, and the others are unexplained. The V and J calls and the clone size are those of that table, but D and trimming were determined from the DNA. The sample includes some 170,000 clones, with around four fifths observed a single time. The ten top clones hold 4.1% of the sample.

The sequence was obtained from a man between 45 and 60 years old in good health and CMV-seropositive. The sequence is built from TRBV7-3 and TRBJ2-3, with TRBD1 perhaps the D gene, on 5 matching bases. The sample taken for sequencing was PBMCs. The CDR3 amino acid sequence is: CASSLIGADTQYF. The DNA reads as follows: TGTGCCAGCAGCTTAATAGGGGCAGATACGCAGTATTTT. Joined to the reference TRBV7-3 and TRBJ2-3 proteins, this CDR3 gives the full variable domain: GAGVSQTPSNKVTEKGKYVELRCDPISGHTALYWYRQSLGQGPEFLIYFQGTGAADDSGLPNDRFFAVRPEGSVSTLKIQRTERGDSAVYLCASSLIGADTQYFGPGTRLTVL.